This T cell receptor (beta chain) is from a study of beta chain features in type 1 diabetes (dated by TCRdb to 2016 to 2018). With respect to the entire study: Mean age, gender distribution, total cell number and subset yield did not differ between patients and healthy donors. A total of roughly 98,000,000 sorted cells were examined across all samples, and RNA yield correlated strongly with the number of cells per subset. Regulatory and stem cell-like memory subsets were isolated from only 8 patients and roughly 8 healthy donors, whereas naive and central memory subsets came from all 30 or so donors. In the study, recently diagnosed type 1 diabetes patients and matched healthy donors were compared on the TCRB repertoires of their sorted circulating CD4+ T cell subsets.

Each donor gave one peripheral blood draw, averaging approximately 0.12 L, which was collected into heparinised tubes. A BD FACSAria II and a panel including CD45RO, CCR7, CD25, CD127, CD95 and CD27 were used to sort naive, central memory, regulatory and stem cell-like memory CD4+ T cells. All sorted populations exceeded 95% purity. PBMCs were isolated right away by Lymphoprep density gradient centrifugation and were stained directly, without culture. So that batch effects would be minimized, each experiment stained and sorted samples in pairs, pairing one healthy donor with one patient. All of the isolated RNA was reverse transcribed with the High Capacity cDNA Reverse Transcription Kit, so expressed TCRB transcripts were sequenced. Naive, central memory and regulatory T cell samples underwent deep immunoSEQ sequencing, averaging around 3.6 million total reads per sample. Sorted cells were lysed in RLT buffer, and RNA was extracted using DNase-treated RNeasy Micro or Mini kits according to cell number. Each cell subset was processed on its own to prevent cross-contamination, while patient and healthy donor samples were processed together. Using the immunoSEQ multiplex PCR, TCRB sequences were amplified from cDNA into 87-bp fragments spanning the CDR3 region. Sequencing of the amplicons was done on the Illumina HiSeq platform. Per the original workflow: Synthetic template baselines were used to correct PCR bias computationally, reads within Hamming distance 2 were collapsed, and singletons that could not be merged were discarded. Reads were aligned to IMGT to assign V, D and J genes, CDR3 length, and insertions or deletions at six rearrangement sites. Clonotype counts were normalized to sorted cell number within each subset before computing true diversity and Gini coefficients with the tcR R package. The overlap coefficient, calculated on TCRB nucleotide sequences, was used to measure repertoire sharing. As a proxy for the pre-selection repertoire, out-of-frame TCRB sequences from naive cells were analyzed. Here the immuneACCESS table is served through TCRdb, limited to in-frame sequences with V and J called. Missing clones are a known gap in these copies; in checked studies unresolved V genes cover under half, and the rest lacks a known reason. D and trimming were read from the DNA, whereas the V and J calls and clone size are those reported in that table. The sample data list under 800,000 clones, and roughly a sixth of these were observed just once. The ten largest clones represent roughly 0.098% of the sample.

The germline V gene sets CDR1 to ENHRY and CDR2 to SYGVKD. V is clipped by 5 bases and J by 6 bases, and the sequence between their germline boundaries is 28 bases long. The CDR3 measures 18 amino acids from cysteine to phenylalanine. Only the CDR3 portion is preserved as DNA: 54 bases, with reading frame beginning at the first base. What the work shows at the level of the full study, not this receptor alone: The naive, central memory and regulatory TCRB repertoires appeared to resemble one another more closely among patients than among healthy donors. At VDJ recombination sites, type 1 diabetes patients had fewer insertions and more deleted nucleotides, which implies abnormalities in thymic rearrangement. Shorter templates might have been favored by PCR, but patient and control samples were amplified and corrected together, so both groups would have been affected equally by any skew. Because cDNA was sequenced instead of genomic DNA, highly expressing activated cells could be over-represented, though the groups showed no difference in activation or CD3 levels. Only small numbers of individuals were included in the HLA sub-analyses, which left unresolved whether HLA type had any influence on TCRB rearrangement. In all four CD4+ subsets, TCRB CDR3 length was moderately but significantly shorter in type 1 diabetes patients.

The table lists this clone with a few counts. Which antigen it targets is not known. Qualities for individual bases were not recorded, and no much larger clone is one base off. The rearranged chain carries TRBV10-3 and TRBJ1-2, with TRBD1 perhaps the D gene, on 6 matching bases. Sequenced: naive CD4+ T cells from blood. The cell subset or site label here, explained by the study, means: true naive CD4+ T cells. This sequence was found in a man younger than 35 in good health. The CDR3 sequence is CAISILQRRTVGDDGYTF. The nucleotide sequence is given as TGTGCCATCAGTATTCTCCAACGCCGGACAGTTGGGGATGATGGCTACACCTTC.